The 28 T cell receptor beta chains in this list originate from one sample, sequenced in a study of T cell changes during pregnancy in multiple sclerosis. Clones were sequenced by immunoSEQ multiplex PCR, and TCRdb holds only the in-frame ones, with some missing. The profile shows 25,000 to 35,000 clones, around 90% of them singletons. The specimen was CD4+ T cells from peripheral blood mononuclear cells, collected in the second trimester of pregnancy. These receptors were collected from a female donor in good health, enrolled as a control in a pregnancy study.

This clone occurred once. The CDR3 DNA reads as TGTGCCAGCTCTGGTGGACTAGCGGGAACAGATACGCAGTATTTT. This sequence encodes CASSGGLAGTDTQYF. The J gene is TRBJ2-3, the V gene TRBV6-6; 12 bases match TRBD2. V gave up 8 bases and J gave up 3 bases; unmatched junction bases: 6. This CDR3 is built from 15 residues. CDR1 and CDR2 from the germline V gene are MNHNY and SVGAGI (reference sequence).

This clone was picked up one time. CDR3: CASSEGQGANYGYTF. Here the CDR3 DNA reads TGTGCCAGCAGTGAGGGACAGGGGGCAAACTATGGCTACACCTTC. The chain couples TRBV2 to TRBJ1-2, with 12 positions matching TRBD1. The CDR3 contains 15 residues. V gave up 3 bases and J gave up 2 bases; unmatched junction bases: 1. Germline values: CDR1 SNHLY, CDR2 FYNNEI.

CDR3 nucleotides: TGCGCCAGCAGCCACTCCTATAGGGGGAAAAGGGAAACCTACGAGCAGTACTTC. Translated: CASSHSYRGKRETYEQYF. The chain joins TRBV4-1 to TRBJ2-7; D is perhaps TRBD1 (6 bases). Germline V gene sequence: CDR1 MGHRA, CDR2 YSYEKL. The CDR3 length is 18 residues. Trimming left V 3 bases short and J 2 bases short, with 23 bases between.

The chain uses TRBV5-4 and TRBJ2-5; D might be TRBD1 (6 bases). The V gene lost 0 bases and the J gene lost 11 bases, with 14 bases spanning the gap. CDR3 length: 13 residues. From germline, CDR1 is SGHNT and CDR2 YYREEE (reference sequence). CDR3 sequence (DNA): TGTGCCAGCAGCTTGGTTGACGAAGGGGGACAGTACTTC. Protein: CASSLVDEGGQYF.

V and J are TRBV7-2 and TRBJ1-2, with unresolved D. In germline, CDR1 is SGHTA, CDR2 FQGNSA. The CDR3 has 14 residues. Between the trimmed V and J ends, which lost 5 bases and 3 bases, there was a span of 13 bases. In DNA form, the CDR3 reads TGTGCCAGCAGCAGTAATTTAGGAGACTATGGCTACACCTTC. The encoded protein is CASSSNLGDYGYTF.

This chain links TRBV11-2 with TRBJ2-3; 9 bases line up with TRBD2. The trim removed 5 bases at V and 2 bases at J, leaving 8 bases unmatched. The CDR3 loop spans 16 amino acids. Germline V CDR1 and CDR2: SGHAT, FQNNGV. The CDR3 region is CASSTLAGGVTDTQYF. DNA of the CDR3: TGTGCCAGCAGCACCCTGGCGGGGGGGGTCACAGATACGCAGTATTTT.

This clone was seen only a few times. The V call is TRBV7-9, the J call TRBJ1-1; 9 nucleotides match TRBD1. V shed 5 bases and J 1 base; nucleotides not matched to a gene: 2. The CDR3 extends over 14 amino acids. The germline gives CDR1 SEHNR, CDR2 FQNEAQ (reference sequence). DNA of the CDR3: TGTGCCAGCAGCCGACAGGGGGGGAACACTGAAGCTTTCTTT. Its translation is CASSRQGGNTEAFF.

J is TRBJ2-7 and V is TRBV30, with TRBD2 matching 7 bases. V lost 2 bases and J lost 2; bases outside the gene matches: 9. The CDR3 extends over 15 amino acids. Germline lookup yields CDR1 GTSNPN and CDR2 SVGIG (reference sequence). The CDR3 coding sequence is TGTGCCTGGAGTCAACCAGCGGGGCCTGCCTACGAGCAGTACTTC. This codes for CAWSQPAGPAYEQYF.

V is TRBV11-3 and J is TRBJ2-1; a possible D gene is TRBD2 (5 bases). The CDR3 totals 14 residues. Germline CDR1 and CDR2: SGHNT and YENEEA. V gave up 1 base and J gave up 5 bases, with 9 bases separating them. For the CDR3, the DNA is TGTGCCAGCAGCTTAGGAGGAGGAAACAATGAGCAGTTCTTC. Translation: CASSLGGGNNEQFF.

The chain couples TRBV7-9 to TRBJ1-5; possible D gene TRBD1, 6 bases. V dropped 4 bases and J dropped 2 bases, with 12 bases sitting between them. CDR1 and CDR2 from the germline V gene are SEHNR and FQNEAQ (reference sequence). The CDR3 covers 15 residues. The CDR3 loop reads CASSSHRDGNQPQHF. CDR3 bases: TGTGCCAGCAGCTCTCACAGGGACGGCAATCAGCCCCAGCATTTT. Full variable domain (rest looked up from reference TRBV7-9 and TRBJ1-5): DTGVSQNPRHKITKRGQNVTFRCDPISEHNRLYWYRQTLGQGPEFLTYFQNEAQLEKSRLLSDRFSAERPKGSFSTLEIQRTEQGDSAMYLCASSSHRDGNQPQHFGDGTRLSIL.

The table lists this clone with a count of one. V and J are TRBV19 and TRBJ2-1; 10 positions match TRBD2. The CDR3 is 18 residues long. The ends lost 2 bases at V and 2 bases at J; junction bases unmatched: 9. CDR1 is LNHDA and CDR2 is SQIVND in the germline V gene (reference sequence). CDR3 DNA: TGTGCCAGTAGTATACGACCCCCACTAGCGGGGACCTACAATGAGCAGTTCTTC. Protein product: CASSIRPPLAGTYNEQFF. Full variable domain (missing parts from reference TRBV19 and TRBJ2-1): DGGITQSPKYLFRKEGQNVTLSCEQNLNHDAMYWYRQDPGQGLRLIYYSQIVNDFQKGDIAEGYSVSREKKESFPLTVTSAQKNPTAFYLCASSIRPPLAGTYNEQFFGPGTRLTVL.

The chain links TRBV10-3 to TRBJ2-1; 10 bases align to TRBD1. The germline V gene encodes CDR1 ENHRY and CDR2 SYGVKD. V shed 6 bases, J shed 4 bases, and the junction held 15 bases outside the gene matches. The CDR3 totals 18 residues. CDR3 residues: CAIRATGGGGGPYNEQFF. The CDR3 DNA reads TGTGCCATCAGGGCGACAGGGGGCGGCGGGGGCCCTTACAATGAGCAGTTCTTC.

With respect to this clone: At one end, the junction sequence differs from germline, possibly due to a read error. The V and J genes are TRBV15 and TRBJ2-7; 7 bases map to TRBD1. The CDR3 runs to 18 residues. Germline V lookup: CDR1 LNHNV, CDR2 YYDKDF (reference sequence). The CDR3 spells CATSRAHRTGQHSYEQCF. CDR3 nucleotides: TGTGCCACCAGCAGAGCTCACCGGACAGGTCAGCACTCCTACGAGCAGTGCTTC.

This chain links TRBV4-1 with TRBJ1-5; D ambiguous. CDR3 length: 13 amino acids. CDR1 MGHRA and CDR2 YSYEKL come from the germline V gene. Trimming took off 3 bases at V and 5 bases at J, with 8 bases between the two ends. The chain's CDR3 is CASSQALYQPQHF. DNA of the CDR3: TGCGCCAGCAGCCAGGCCCTTTATCAGCCCCAGCATTTT.

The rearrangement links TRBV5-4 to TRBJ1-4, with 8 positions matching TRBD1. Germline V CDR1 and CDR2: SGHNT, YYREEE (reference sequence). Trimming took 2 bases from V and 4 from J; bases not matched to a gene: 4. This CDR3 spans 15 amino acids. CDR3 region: CASSFQGAYNEKLFF. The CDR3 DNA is TGTGCCAGCAGCTTCCAGGGGGCGTATAATGAAAAACTGTTTTTT. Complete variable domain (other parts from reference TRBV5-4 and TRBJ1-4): ETGVTQSPTHLIKTRGQQVTLRCSSQSGHNTVSWYQQALGQGPQFIFQYYREEENGRGNFPPRFSGLQFPNYSSELNVNALELDDSALYLCASSFQGAYNEKLFFGSGTQLSVL.

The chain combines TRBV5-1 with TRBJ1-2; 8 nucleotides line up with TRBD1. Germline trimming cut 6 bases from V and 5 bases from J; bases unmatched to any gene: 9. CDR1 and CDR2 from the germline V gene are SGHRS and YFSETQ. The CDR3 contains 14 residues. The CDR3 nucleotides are TGCGCCAGCACCCCGGGACAGGCCCTATATGGCTACACCTTC. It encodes CASTPGQALYGYTF.

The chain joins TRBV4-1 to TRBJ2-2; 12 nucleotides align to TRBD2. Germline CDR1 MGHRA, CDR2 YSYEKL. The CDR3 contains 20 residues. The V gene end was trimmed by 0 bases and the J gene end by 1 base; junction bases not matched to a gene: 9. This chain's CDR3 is CASSQDFATSGGRNTGELFF. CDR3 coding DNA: TGCGCCAGCAGCCAAGATTTCGCGACTAGCGGGGGCCGGAACACCGGGGAGCTGTTTTTT.

CDR3 in amino acids: CASSGGGEDYGYTF. Here the CDR3 DNA reads TGTGCCAGCAGCGGAGGGGGGGAGGACTATGGCTACACCTTC. The chain couples TRBV5-4 to TRBJ1-2, with D perhaps TRBD1 (6 bases). In germline, CDR1 is SGHNT, CDR2 YYREEE (reference sequence). This CDR3 region has 14 residues. Trimming took 4 bases from V and 3 from J, leaving 13 bases between them.

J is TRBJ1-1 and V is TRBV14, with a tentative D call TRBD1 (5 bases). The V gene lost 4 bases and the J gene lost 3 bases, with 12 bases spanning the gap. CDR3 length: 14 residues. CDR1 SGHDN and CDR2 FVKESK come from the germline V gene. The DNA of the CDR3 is TGTGCCAGCAGCCCCCAGGGCTGGGACACTGAAGCTTTCTTT. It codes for CASSPQGWDTEAFF.

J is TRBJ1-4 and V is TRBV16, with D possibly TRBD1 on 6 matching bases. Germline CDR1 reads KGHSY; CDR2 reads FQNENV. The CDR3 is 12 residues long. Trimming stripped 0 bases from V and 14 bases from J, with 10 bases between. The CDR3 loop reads CASSQSGGRLFF. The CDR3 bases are TGTGCCAGCAGCCAATCGGGGGGGCGGCTGTTTTTT.

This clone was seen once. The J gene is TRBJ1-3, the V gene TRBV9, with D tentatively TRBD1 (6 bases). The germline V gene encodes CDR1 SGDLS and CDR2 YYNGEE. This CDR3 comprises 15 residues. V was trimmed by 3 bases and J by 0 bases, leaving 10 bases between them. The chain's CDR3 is CASSGYRDSGNTIYF. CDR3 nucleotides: TGTGCCAGCAGCGGGTACAGGGACTCTGGAAACACCATATATTTT.

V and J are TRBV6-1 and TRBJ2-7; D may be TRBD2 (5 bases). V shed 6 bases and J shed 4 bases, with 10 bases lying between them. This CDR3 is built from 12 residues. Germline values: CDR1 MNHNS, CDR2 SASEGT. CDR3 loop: CASRPSGYEQYF. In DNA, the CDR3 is TGTGCCAGCAGACCTTCGGGGTACGAGCAGTACTTC.

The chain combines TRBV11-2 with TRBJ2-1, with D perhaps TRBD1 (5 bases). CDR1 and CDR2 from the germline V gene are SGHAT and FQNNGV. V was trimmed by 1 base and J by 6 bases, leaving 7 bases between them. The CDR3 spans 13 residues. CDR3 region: CASSLGQINEQFF. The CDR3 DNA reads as TGTGCCAGCAGCTTAGGACAGATCAATGAGCAGTTCTTC.

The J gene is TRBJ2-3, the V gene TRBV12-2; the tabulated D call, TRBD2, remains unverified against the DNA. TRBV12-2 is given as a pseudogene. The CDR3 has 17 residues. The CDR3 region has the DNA TGTGCAAGTCGCTCCGTGGGGCTAGCGGGGGTTACAGATACGCAGTATTTT. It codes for CASRSVGLAGVTDTQYF.

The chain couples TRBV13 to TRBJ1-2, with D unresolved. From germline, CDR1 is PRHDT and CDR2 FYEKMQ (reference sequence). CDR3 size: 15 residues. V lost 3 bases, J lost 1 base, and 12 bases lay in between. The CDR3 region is CASSFSRINNYGYTF. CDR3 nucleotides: TGTGCCAGCAGCTTTTCCAGGATAAATAACTATGGCTACACCTTC. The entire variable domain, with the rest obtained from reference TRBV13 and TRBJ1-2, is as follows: AAGVIQSPRHLIKEKRETATLKCYPIPRHDTVYWYQQGPGQDPQFLISFYEKMQSDKGSIPDRFSAQQFSDYHSELNMSSLELGDSALYFCASSFSRINNYGYTFGSGTRLTVV.

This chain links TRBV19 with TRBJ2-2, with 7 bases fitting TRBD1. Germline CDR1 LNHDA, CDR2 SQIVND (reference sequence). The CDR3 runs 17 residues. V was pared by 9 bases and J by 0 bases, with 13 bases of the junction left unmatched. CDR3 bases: TGTGCCAGCTACTACAGGGGCACGCGTACGAACACCGGGGAGCTGTTTTTT. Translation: CASYYRGTRTNTGELFF.

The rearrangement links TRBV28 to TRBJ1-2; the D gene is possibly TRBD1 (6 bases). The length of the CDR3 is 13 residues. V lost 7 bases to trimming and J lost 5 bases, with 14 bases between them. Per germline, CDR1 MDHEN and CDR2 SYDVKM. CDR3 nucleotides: TGTGCCAGCACCCTGGAACAGGGTTATGGCTACACCTTC. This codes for CASTLEQGYGYTF.

This CDR3 reads CATSSGSTDTQYF. Written as DNA, the CDR3 is TGTGCCACATCTAGCGGGAGCACAGATACGCAGTATTTT. The chain combines TRBV19 with TRBJ2-3, with TRBD2 matching over 8 bases. The CDR3 contains 13 residues. Germline CDR1 is LNHDA and CDR2 is SQIVND (reference sequence). Trimming at V came to 10 bases and at J to 0 bases, leaving 3 bases not matched to a gene.